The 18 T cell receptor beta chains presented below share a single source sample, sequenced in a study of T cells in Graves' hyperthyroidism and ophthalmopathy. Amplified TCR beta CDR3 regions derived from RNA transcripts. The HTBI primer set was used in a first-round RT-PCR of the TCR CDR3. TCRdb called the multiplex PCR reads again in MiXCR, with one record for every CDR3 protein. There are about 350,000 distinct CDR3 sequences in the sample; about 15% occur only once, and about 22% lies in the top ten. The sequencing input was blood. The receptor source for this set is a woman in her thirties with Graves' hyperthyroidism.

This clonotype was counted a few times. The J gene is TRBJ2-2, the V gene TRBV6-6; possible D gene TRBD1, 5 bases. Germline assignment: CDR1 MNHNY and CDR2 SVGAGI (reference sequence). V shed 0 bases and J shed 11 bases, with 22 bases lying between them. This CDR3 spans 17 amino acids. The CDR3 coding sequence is TGTGCCAGCAGTTACTCGTCGCAGGGTTGGTCTGTAGTCGAGCTGTTTTTT. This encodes CASSYSSQGWSVVELFF.

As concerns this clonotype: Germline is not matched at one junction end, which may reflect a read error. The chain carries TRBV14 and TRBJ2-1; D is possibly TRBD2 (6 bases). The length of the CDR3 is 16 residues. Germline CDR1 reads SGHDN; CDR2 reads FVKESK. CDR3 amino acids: CASSQVPGLPYNEHFF. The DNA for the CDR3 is TGTGCCAGCAGCCAAGTTCCTGGACTACCATACAATGAGCATTTCTTC.

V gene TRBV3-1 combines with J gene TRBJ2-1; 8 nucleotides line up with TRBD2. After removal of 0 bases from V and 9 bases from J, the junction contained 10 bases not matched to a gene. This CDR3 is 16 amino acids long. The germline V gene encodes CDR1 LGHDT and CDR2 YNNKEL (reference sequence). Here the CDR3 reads CASSQDGTSSSSEQFF. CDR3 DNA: TGTGCCAGCAGCCAAGACGGGACTAGTTCTTCGAGTGAGCAGTTCTTC.

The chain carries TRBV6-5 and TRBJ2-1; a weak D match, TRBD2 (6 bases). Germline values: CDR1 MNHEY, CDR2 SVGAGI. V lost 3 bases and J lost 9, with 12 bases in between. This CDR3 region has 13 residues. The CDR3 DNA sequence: TGTGCCAGCAGTTATGGGAGGTCAGGTGAGCAGTTCTTC. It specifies CASSYGRSGEQFF.

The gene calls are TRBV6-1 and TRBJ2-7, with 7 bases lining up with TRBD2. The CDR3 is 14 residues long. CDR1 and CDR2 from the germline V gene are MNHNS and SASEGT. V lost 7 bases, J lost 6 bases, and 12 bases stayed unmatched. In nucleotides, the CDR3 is TGTGCCAGCACCTCCCCGACCGGGAGGTTCGAGCAGTACTTC. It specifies CASTSPTGRFEQYF.

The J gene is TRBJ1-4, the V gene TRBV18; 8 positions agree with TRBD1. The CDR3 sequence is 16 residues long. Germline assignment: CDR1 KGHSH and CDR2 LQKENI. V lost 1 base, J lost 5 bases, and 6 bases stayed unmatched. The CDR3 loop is CASSPRTGFRNEKLFF. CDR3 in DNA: TGTGCCAGCTCACCACGGACAGGGTTCCGGAATGAAAAACTGTTTTTT. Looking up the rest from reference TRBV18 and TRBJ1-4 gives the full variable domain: NAGVMQNPRHLVRRRGQEARLRCSPMKGHSHVYWYRQLPEEGLKFMVYLQKENIIDESGMPKERFSAEFPKEGPSILRIQQVVRGDSAAYFCASSPRTGFRNEKLFFGSGTQLSVL.

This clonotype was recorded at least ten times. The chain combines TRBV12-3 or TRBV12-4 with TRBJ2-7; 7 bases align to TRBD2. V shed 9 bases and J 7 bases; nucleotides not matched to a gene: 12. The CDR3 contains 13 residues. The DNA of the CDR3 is TGTGCCAGTACGAAGCGGGGTGAACGGGAGCAGTACTTC. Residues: CASTKRGEREQYF.

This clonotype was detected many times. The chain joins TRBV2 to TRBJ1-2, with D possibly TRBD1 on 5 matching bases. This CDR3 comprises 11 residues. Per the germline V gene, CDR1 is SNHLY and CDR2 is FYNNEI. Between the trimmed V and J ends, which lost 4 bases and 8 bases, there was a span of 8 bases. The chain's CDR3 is CASSVRGGYTF. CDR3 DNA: TGTGCCAGCAGTGTGAGGGGAGGCTACACCTTC.

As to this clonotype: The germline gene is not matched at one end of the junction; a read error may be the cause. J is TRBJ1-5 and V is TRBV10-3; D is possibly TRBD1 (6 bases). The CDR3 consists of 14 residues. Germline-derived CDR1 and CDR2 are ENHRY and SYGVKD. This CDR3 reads CATSRETGTQPQHF. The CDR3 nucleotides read TGTGCCACCAGTCGGGAAACAGGGACTCAGCCCCAGCATTTT.

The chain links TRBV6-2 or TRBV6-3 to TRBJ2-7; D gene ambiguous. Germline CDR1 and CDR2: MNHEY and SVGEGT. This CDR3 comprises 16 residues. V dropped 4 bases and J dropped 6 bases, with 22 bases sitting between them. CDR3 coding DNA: TGTGCCAGCAGTTCAATACACGGCCGTGCTGGATTCGAGCAGTACTTC. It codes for CASSSIHGRAGFEQYF.

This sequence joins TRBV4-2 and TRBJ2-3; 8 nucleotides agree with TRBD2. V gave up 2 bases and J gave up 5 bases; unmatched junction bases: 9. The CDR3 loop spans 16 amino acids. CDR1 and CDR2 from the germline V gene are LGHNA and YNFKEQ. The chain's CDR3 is CASSQREGVSGDTQYF. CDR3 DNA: TGTGCCAGCAGCCAACGGGAGGGGGTATCAGGAGATACGCAGTATTTT.

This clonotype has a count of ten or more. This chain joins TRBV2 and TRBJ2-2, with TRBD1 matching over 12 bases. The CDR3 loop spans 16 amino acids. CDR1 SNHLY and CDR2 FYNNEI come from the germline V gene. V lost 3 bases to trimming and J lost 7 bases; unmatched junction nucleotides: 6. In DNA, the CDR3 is TGTGCCAGCAGTGATCAGGGGACAGGGGGCCTCGGGGAGCTGTTTTTT. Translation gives CASSDQGTGGLGELFF.

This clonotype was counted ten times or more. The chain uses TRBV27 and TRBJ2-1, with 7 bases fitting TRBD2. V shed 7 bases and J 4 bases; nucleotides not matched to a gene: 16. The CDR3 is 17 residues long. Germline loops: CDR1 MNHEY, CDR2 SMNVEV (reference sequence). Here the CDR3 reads CASIRLAALRGYNEQFF. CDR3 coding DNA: TGTGCCAGCATACGGCTAGCGGCCCTGAGAGGTTACAATGAGCAGTTCTTC.

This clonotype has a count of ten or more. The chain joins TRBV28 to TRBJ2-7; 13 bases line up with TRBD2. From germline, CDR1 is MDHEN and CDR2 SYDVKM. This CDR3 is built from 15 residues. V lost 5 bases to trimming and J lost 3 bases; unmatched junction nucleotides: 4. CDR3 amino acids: CASSARTSGGYEQYF. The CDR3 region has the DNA TGTGCCAGCAGTGCAAGGACTAGCGGGGGCTACGAGCAGTACTTC. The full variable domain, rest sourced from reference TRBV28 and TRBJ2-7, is DVKVTQSSRYLVKRTGEKVFLECVQDMDHENMFWYRQDPGLGLRLIYFSYDVKMKEKGDIPEGYSVSREKKERFSLILESASTNQTSMYLCASSARTSGGYEQYFGPGTRLTVT.

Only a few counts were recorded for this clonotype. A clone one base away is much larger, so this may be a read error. CDR3 residues: CASSLRSGYTGEPFF. The CDR3 DNA follows: TGTGCCAGCAGTTTAAGAAGCGGATACACCGGGGAGCCGTTTTTT. The genes are TRBV28 and TRBJ2-2; a weak D match, TRBD2 (5 bases). CDR3 length: 15 amino acids. The germline CDR1 and CDR2 sequences are MDHEN and SYDVKM.

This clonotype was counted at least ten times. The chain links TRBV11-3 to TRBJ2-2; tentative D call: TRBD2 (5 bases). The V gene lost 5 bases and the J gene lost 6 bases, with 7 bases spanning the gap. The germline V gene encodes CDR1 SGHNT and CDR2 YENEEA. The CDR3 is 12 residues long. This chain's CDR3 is CASSIGAGELFF. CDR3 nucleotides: TGTGCCAGCAGCATCGGGGCCGGGGAGCTGTTTTTT.

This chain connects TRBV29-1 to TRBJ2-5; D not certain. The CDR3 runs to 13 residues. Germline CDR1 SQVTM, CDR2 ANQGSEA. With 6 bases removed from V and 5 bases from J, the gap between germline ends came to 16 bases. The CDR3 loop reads CSVDRTSTETQYF. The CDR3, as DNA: TGCAGCGTCGACCGGACGTCCACGGAGACCCAGTACTTC.

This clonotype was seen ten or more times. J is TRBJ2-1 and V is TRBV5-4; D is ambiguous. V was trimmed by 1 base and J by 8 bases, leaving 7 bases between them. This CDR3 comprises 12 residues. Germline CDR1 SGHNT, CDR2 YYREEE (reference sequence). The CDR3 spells CASSLSWDEQFF. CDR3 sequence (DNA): TGTGCCAGCAGCTTGTCATGGGATGAGCAGTTCTTC.